The present TCR beta chain was sequenced within a study of cytomegalovirus exposure and HLA in healthy donors. V was cut by 6 bases and J by 3 bases, with 9 bases left in between. Germline V lookup: CDR1 SNHLY, CDR2 FYNNEI. The CDR3 sequence is 12 residues long. PCR was performed using 60 Vbeta and 13 Jbeta primers. Original analysis: Counted up in a later analysis, unique TCR beta chains came to around 80 million, with around 10 million shared. Using immunoSEQ multiplex PCR, the repertoire was profiled, and TCRdb retains in-frame clones only, with some absent. The D gene and trimming were derived from the DNA, and the V and J assignments and clone size from that table. The ten most abundant clones cover approximately 4% of a sample with 55,000 to 65,000 clones. On this clone: Antigen specificity is unknown.

The study's findings and limits: Solely CMV serostatus was available to characterize immune exposure. Later analysis suggested links between common viral pathogens and several top significant clusters.

The V and J genes are TRBV2 and TRBJ2-7, with D possibly TRBD1 on 5 matching bases. The sequence was collected from a woman aged 18-29 years in good health and CMV-seronegative. Sequencing input: PBMCs. This chain's CDR3 is CASSFQGYEQYF. CDR3 bases: TGTGCCAGCAGCTTCCAGGGCTACGAGCAGTACTTC.